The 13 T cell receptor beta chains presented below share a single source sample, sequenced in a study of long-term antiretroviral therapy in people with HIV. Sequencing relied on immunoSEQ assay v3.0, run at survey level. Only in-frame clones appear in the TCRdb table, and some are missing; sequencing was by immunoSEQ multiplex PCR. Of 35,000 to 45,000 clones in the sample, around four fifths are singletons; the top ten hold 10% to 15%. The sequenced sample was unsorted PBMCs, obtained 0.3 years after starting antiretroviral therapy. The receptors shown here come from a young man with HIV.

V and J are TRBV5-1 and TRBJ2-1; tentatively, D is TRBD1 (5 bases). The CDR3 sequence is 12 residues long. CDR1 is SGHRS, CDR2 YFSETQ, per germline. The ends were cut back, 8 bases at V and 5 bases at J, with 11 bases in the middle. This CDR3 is CASRLGDNEQFF. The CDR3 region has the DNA TGCGCCAGTAGGCTAGGGGACAATGAGCAGTTCTTC.

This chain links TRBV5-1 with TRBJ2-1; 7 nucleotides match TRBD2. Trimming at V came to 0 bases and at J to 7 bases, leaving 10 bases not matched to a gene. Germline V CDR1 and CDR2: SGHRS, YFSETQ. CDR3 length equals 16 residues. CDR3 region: CASSLVPLRGENEQFF. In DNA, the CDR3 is TGCGCCAGCAGCTTGGTCCCACTCCGGGGGGAGAATGAGCAGTTCTTC.

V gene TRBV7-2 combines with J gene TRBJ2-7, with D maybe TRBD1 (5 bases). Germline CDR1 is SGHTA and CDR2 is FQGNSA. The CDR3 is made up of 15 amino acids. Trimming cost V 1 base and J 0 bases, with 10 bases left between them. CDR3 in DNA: TGTGCCAGCAGCTTAGAGTGGACACCCTCCTACGAGCAGTACTTC. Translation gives CASSLEWTPSYEQYF.

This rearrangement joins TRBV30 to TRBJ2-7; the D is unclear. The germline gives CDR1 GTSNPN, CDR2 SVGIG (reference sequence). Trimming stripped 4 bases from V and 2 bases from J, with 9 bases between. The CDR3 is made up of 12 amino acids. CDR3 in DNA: TGTGCCTGGATGTACCGAACCTACGAGCAGTACTTC. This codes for CAWMYRTYEQYF. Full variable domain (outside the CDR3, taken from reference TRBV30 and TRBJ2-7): SQTIHQWPATLVQPVGSPLSLECTVEGTSNPNLYWYRQAAGRGLQLLFYSVGIGQISSEVPQNLSASRPQDRQFILSSKKLLLSDSGFYLCAWMYRTYEQYFGPGTRLTVT.

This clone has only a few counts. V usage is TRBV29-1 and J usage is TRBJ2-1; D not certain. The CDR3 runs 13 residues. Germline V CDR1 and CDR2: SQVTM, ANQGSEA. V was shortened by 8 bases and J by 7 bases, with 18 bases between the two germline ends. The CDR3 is CSPRVHLTNEQFF. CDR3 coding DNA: TGCAGCCCCCGGGTGCACTTAACGAATGAGCAGTTCTTC.

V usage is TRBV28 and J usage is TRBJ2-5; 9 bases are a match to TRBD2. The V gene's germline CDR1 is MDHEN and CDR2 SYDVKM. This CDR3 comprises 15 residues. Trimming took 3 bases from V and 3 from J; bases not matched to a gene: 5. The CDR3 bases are TGTGCCAGCAGTTTTAGCGGGGGACCGAAAGAGACCCAGTACTTC. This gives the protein CASSFSGGPKETQYF.

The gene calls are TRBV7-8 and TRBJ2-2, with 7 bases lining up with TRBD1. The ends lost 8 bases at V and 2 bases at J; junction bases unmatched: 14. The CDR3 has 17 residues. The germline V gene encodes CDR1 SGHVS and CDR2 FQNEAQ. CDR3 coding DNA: TGTGCCAGCGAATTTACCCAGGGACAGACAAACACCGGGGAGCTGTTTTTT. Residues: CASEFTQGQTNTGELFF.

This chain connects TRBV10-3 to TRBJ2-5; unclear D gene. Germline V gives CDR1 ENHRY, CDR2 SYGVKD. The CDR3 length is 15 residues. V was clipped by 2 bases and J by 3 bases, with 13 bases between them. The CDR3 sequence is CAISEGEIGEETQYF. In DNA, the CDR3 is TGTGCCATCAGTGAGGGAGAAATTGGAGAAGAGACCCAGTACTTC.

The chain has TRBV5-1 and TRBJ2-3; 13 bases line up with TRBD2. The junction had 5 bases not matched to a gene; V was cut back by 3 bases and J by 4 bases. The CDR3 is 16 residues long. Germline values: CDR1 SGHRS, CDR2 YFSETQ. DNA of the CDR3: TGCGCCAGCAGCTCTGGACTAGCGGGAGTTTCAGATACGCAGTATTTT. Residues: CASSSGLAGVSDTQYF. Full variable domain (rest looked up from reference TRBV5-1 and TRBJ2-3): KAGVTQTPRYLIKTRGQQVTLSCSPISGHRSVSWYQQTPGQGLQFLFEYFSETQRNKGNFPGRFSGRQFSNSRSEMNVSTLELGDSALYLCASSSGLAGVSDTQYFGPGTRLTVL.

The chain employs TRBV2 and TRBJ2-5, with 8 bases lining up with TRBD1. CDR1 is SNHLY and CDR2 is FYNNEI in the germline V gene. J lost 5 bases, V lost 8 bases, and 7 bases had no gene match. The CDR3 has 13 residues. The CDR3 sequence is CASRGTGGETQYF. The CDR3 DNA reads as TGTGCCAGCCGGGGAACAGGGGGTGAGACCCAGTACTTC.

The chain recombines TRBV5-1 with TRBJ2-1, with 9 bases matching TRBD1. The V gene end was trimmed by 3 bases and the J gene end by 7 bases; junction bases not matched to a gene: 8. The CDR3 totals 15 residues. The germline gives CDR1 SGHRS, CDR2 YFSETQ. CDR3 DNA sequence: TGCGCCAGCAGCTCCGGGACAGGGTATTCGAATGAGCAGTTCTTC. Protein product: CASSSGTGYSNEQFF. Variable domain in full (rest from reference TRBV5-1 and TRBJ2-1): KAGVTQTPRYLIKTRGQQVTLSCSPISGHRSVSWYQQTPGQGLQFLFEYFSETQRNKGNFPGRFSGRQFSNSRSEMNVSTLELGDSALYLCASSSGTGYSNEQFFGPGTRLTVL.

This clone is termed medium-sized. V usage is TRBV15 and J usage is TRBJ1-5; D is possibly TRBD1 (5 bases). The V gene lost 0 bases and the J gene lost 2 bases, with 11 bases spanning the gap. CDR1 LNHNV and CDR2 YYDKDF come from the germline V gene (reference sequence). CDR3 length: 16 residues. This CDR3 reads CATSRDPGEGNQPQHF. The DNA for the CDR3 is TGTGCCACCAGCAGAGATCCGGGGGAGGGCAATCAGCCCCAGCATTTT. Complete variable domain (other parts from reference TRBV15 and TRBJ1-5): DAMVIQNPRYQVTQFGKPVTLSCSQTLNHNVMYWYQQKSSQAPKLLFHYYDKDFNNEADTPDNFQSRRPNTSFCFLDIRSPGLGDTAMYLCATSRDPGEGNQPQHFGDGTRLSIL.

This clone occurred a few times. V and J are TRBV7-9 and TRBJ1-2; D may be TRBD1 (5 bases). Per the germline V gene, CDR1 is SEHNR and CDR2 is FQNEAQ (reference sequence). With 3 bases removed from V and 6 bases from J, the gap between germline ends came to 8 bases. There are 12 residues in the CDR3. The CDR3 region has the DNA TGTGCCAGCAGCTTGGCAGGGAATGGCTACACCTTC. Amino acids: CASSLAGNGYTF.